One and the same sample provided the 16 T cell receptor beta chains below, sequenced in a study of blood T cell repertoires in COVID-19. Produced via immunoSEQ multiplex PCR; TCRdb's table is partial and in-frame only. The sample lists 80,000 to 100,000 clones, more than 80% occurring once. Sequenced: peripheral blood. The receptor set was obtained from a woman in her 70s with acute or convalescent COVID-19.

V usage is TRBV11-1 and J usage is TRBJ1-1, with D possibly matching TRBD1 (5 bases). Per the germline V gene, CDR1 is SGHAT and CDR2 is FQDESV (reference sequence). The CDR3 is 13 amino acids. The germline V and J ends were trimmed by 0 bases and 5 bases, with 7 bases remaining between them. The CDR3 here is CASSLAQGTEAFF. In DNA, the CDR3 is TGTGCCAGCAGCTTAGCCCAGGGAACTGAAGCTTTCTTT.

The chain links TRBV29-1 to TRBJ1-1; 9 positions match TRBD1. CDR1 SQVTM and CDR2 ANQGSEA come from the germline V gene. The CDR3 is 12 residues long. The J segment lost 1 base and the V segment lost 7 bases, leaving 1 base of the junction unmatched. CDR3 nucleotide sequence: TGCAGCGCGGGACAGGGGAACACTGAAGCTTTCTTT. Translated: CSAGQGNTEAFF.

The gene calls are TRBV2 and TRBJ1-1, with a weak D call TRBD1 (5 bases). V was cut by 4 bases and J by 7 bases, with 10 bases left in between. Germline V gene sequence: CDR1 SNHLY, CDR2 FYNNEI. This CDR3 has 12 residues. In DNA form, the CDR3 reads TGTGCCAGCAGTGGCACAGGCAATGAAGCTTTCTTT. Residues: CASSGTGNEAFF.

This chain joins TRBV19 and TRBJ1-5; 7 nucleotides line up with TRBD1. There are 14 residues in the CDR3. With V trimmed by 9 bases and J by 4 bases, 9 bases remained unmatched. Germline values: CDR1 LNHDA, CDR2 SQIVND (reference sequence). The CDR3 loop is CASTRVQGNQPQHF. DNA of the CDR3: TGTGCCAGCACTCGGGTACAGGGGAATCAGCCCCAGCATTTT.

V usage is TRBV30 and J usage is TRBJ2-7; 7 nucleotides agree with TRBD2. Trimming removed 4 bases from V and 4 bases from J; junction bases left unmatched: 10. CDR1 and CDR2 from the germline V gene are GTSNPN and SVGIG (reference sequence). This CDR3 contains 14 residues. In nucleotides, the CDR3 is TGTGCCTGGACCCCACCGGGGAGGGAATACGAGCAGTACTTC. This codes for CAWTPPGREYEQYF.

The CDR3 region is CASTQVGSGYTF. The CDR3 DNA follows: TGTGCCAGCACACAGGTGGGGTCCGGCTACACCTTC. The chain uses TRBV28 and TRBJ1-2; maybe TRBD1 (5 bases). From germline, CDR1 is MDHEN and CDR2 SYDVKM. V dropped 7 bases and J dropped 8 bases, with 14 bases sitting between them. CDR3 size: 12 residues.

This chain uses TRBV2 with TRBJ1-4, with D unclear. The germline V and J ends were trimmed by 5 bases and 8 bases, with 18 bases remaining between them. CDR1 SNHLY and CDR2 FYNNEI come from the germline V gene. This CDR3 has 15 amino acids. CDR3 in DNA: TGTGCCAGCAGTACGGCCCCGACCGTGGGCGAAAAACTGTTTTTT. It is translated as CASSTAPTVGEKLFF.

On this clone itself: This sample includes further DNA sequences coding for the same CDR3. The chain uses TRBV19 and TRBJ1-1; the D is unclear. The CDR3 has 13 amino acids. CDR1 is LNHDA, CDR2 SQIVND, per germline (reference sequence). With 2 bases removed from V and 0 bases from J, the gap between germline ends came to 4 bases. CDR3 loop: CASSITVNTEAFF. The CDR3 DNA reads TGTGCCAGTAGTATAACGGTGAACACTGAAGCTTTCTTT.

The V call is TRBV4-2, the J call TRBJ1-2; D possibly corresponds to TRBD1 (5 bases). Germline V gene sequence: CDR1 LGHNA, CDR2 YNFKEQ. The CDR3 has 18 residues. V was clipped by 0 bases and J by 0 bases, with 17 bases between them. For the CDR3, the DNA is TGTGCCAGCAGCCAAGAAATAGTGAGAGGACAAGCTAACTATGGCTACACCTTC. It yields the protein CASSQEIVRGQANYGYTF.

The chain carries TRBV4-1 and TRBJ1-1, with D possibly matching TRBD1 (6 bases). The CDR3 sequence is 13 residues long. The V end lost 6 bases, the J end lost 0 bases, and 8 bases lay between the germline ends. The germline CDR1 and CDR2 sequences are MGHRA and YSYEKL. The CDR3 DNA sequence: TGCGCCAGCAGTACAGGGTTGAACACTGAAGCTTTCTTT. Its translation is CASSTGLNTEAFF.

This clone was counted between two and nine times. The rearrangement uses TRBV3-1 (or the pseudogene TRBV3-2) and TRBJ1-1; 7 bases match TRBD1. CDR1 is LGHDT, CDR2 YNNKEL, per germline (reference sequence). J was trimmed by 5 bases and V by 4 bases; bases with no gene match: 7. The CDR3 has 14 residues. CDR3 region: CASSPTGAITEAFF. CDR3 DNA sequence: TGTGCCAGCAGCCCAACAGGGGCCATTACTGAAGCTTTCTTT.

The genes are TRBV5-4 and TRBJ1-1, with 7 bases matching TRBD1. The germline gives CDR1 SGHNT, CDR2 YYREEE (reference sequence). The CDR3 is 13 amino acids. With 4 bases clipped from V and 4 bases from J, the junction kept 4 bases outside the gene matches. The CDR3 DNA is TGTGCCAGCAGCAAGACAGGGCGCACTGAAGCTTTCTTT. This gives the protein CASSKTGRTEAFF.

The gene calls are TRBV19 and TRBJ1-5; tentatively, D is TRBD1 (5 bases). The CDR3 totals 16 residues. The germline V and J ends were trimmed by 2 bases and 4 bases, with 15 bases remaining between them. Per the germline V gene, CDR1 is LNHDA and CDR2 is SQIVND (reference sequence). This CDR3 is CASSIQGLSWNQPQHF. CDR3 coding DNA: TGTGCCAGTAGTATACAGGGACTATCTTGGAATCAGCCCCAGCATTTT.

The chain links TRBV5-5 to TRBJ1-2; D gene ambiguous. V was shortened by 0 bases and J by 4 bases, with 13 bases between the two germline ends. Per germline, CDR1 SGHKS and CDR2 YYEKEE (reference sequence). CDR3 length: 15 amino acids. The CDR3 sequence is CASSLVSFSGYGYTF. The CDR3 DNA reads TGTGCCAGCAGCTTGGTCTCATTCTCCGGCTATGGCTACACCTTC.

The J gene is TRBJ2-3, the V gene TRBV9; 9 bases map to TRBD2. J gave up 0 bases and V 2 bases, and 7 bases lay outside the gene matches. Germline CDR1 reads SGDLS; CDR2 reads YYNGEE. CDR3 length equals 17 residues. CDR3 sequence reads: CASSVLAGTPSTDTQYF. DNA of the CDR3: TGTGCCAGCAGCGTTCTAGCGGGGACCCCTAGCACAGATACGCAGTATTTT.

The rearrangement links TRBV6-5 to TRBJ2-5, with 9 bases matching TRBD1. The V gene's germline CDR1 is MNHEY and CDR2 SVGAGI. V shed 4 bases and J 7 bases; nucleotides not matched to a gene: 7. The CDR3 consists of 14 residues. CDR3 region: CASSSGTGIGTQYF. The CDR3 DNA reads TGTGCCAGCAGTTCCGGGACAGGGATAGGGACCCAGTACTTC.